The rows below give T cell receptor beta chains drawn from one sample of a study of shared clonotypes between healthy human individuals. The data were produced by immunoSEQ multiplex PCR, yet TCRdb's version contains in-frame clones alone and is incomplete. The sample has 950,000 to 1,100,000 clones; around 74% are singletons. Sequencing was carried out using memory CD4+ T cells sorted from blood. The receptor source for this set is a man between 18 and 35 years old in good health. The CDR3 runs from the conserved cysteine through the conserved F or W. Fields, in order: J gene, D gene, clone size, V gene, CDR3 length, CDR3 protein, CDR3 DNA. The D gene is left open where the match is weak. Only some rows state a clone size, as once, few, many or a class for expanded clones.

TRBJ2-7 TRBD1 - TRBV11-2 14 CASKRTGGLYEQYF TGTGCCAGCAAAAGGACAGGGGGGTTGTACGAGCAGTACTTC
TRBJ1-3 - - TRBV7-2 14 CASSLANPGNTIYF TGTGCCAGCAGCTTAGCGAATCCGGGAAACACCATATATTTT
TRBJ1-1 TRBD1 - TRBV18 14 CASSPRQGDTEAFF TGTGCCAGCTCACCAAGACAGGGGGACACTGAAGCTTTCTTT
TRBJ1-2 - few TRBV6-5 13 CASSGTSLGGYTF TGTGCCAGCAGTGGGACTTCCCTAGGGGGCTACACCTTC
TRBJ1-2 - - TRBV6-5 15 CASSSLTRGGDGYTF TGTGCCAGCAGTTCCCTGACGCGAGGAGGAGATGGCTACACCTTC
TRBJ1-1 - - TRBV5-1 14 CASSLGRGDTEAFF TGCGCCAGCAGCTTGGGCCGAGGGGACACTGAAGCTTTCTTT
TRBJ2-7 - - TRBV21-1 8 CASSQEYF TGTGCCAGCTCGCAGGAGTACTTC
TRBJ1-6 - - TRBV27 13 CASSPIQGAPLHF TGTGCCAGCAGTCCAATACAGGGTGCACCCCTCCACTTT
TRBJ2-5 - - TRBV7-2 14 CASSLVASQETQYF TGTGCCAGCAGCTTAGTGGCCAGCCAAGAGACCCAGTACTTC
TRBJ2-7 - once TRBV11-2 14 CASRRGGVVGEQYF TGTGCCAGCAGGAGGGGCGGAGTCGTGGGCGAGCAGTACTTC
TRBJ2-1 TRBD2 few TRBV29-1 16 CSVAPSGSGSYNEQFF TGCAGCGTGGCCCCTAGCGGGAGCGGCTCCTACAATGAGCAGTTCTTC
TRBJ2-3 TRBD2 - TRBV10-3 15 CAISPLAASTDTQYF TGTGCCATCAGCCCTCTAGCGGCTAGCACAGATACGCAGTATTTT
TRBJ1-6 - - TRBV5-1 16 CASSLGAGVGNSPLHF TGCGCCAGCAGCTTGGGGGCAGGGGTAGGTAATTCACCCCTCCACTTT
TRBJ1-2 - - TRBV5-1 15 CASSVAGQSNYGYTF TGCGCCAGCAGCGTAGCAGGGCAGTCTAACTATGGCTACACCTTC
TRBJ2-1 - - TRBV6-5 15 CASSYRDPLYNEQFF TGTGCCAGCAGTTACCGGGACCCACTTTACAATGAGCAGTTCTTC
TRBJ1-4 - - TRBV6-5 13 CATRRGLVEKLFF TGTGCCACCCGACGGGGGCTGGTCGAAAAACTGTTTTTT
TRBJ1-1 - - TRBV28 14 CASSRPNANTEAFF TGTGCCAGCAGTCGGCCGAACGCGAACACTGAAGCTTTCTTT
TRBJ2-7 TRBD1 - TRBV5-1 16 CASSLGQVFRLDEQYF TGCGCCAGCAGCCTTGGACAGGTCTTCCGTTTGGACGAGCAGTACTTC
TRBJ1-5 - - TRBV16 17 CASSQSLGQSSNQPQHF TGTGCCAGCAGCCAATCGCTTGGACAGTCTAGCAATCAGCCCCAGCATTTT
TRBJ1-1 - - TRBV18 12 CASSPPNTEAFF TGTGCCAGCTCACCACCGAACACTGAAGCTTTCTTT
TRBJ2-7 TRBD2 - TRBV10-3 14 CAISGTSGRNEQYF TGTGCCATCAGTGGGACTAGCGGGAGAAACGAGCAGTACTTC
TRBJ2-7 TRBD1 few TRBV27 14 CASRTQGANYEQYF TGTGCCAGCAGAACTCAGGGGGCCAACTACGAGCAGTACTTC
TRBJ2-7 - - TRBV30 15 CAWSAPLRGGDEQYF TGTGCCTGGAGTGCCCCCCTCAGGGGCGGCGACGAGCAGTACTTC
TRBJ2-5 TRBD2 - TRBV5-1 15 CASSGGTSDQETQYF TGCGCCAGCAGCGGAGGGACTAGCGATCAAGAGACCCAGTACTTC
TRBJ1-3 - - TRBV25-1 15 CASSEQGTSGNTIYF TGTGCCAGCAGTGAACAGGGGACCTCTGGAAACACCATATATTTT
TRBJ1-2 - - TRBV7-2 14 CASSFLQGNYGYTF TGTGCCAGCAGCTTCTTACAGGGAAACTATGGCTACACCTTC
TRBJ1-6 TRBD1 many TRBV5-1 15 CASSLEFGTDSPLHF TGCGCCAGCAGCTTGGAGTTTGGGACAGATTCACCCCTCCACTTT
TRBJ2-1 TRBD2 - TRBV11-2 16 CASSLATSGISNEQFF TGTGCCAGCAGCTTAGCGACTAGCGGGATATCAAATGAGCAGTTCTTC
TRBJ1-2 - - TRBV18 18 CASSPPSPRAYQKYGYTF TGTGCCAGCTCACCACCAAGCCCCCGGGCCTACCAGAAATATGGCTACACCTTC
TRBJ1-1 TRBD1 - TRBV6-1 14 CASSGAGTGNMAFF TGTGCCAGCAGTGGAGCGGGGACAGGTAATATGGCTTTCTTT
TRBJ1-4 TRBD1 - TRBV18 15 CASSLDRIFNEKLFF TGTGCCAGCTCACTGGACAGGATCTTTAATGAAAAACTGTTTTTT
TRBJ2-5 TRBD1 - TRBV9 15 CASSAQGAYQETQYF TGTGCCAGCAGCGCGCAGGGGGCGTATCAAGAGACCCAGTACTTC
TRBJ2-1 TRBD2 - TRBV9 16 CASSLRTSGTYNEQFF TGTGCCAGCAGCCTCCGGACTAGCGGGACTTACAATGAGCAGTTCTTC
TRBJ2-3 - many TRBV28 15 CASSPPNGLTDTQYF TGTGCCAGCAGTCCCCCCAACGGCCTCACAGATACGCAGTATTTT